This is a list of T cell receptor beta chains from one sample in a study of cytomegalovirus exposure and HLA in healthy donors. TCRdb keeps only in-frame clones here, not all; method: immunoSEQ multiplex PCR. The specimen's table records tens of thousands of clones. Sequencing input: PBMCs. The receptors here all came from a man aged 40-50 years in good health and CMV-seropositive. The CDR3 runs from the conserved cysteine through the conserved F or W. Each record gives: clone size, V gene, D gene, J gene, CDR3 protein. The D gene is left open where the match is weak. Clone size is not always given. Where it is, it says once, few, many or a class for expanded clones.

size: .; V: TRBV7-2; D: .; J: TRBJ2-7; CDR3: CASSLGGGGGEQYF
size: .; V: TRBV5-6; D: .; J: TRBJ2-6; CDR3: CASSGASGANVLTF
size: .; V: TRBV2; D: .; J: TRBJ2-2; CDR3: CASTGDSSTGELFF
size: .; V: TRBV5-1; D: TRBD1; J: TRBJ2-7; CDR3: CASSTNPGGAPYEQYF
size: .; V: TRBV5-1; D: TRBD2; J: TRBJ2-3; CDR3: CASSSSGERGTQYF
size: .; V: TRBV28; D: .; J: TRBJ1-6; CDR3: CASSLTGFAYNSPLHF
size: .; V: TRBV2; D: .; J: TRBJ2-7; CDR3: CASRGNRLSAYEQYF
size: .; V: TRBV19; D: TRBD1; J: TRBJ2-1; CDR3: CASSTPTGYNNEQFF
size: .; V: TRBV27; D: .; J: TRBJ2-7; CDR3: CASSPPWGGEQYF
size: .; V: TRBV30; D: TRBD1; J: TRBJ2-7; CDR3: CAWSPGQGPDEQYF
size: .; V: TRBV30; D: TRBD2; J: TRBJ2-5; CDR3: CAWNPLRGGGETQYF
size: medium-sized; V: TRBV7-9; D: TRBD1; J: TRBJ1-1; CDR3: CASSFDRVTEAFF
size: .; V: TRBV11-2; D: .; J: TRBJ2-1; CDR3: CASSLDAGQPWNEQFF
size: .; V: TRBV4-2; D: .; J: TRBJ1-6; CDR3: CASSQEIQGYSPLHF
size: .; V: TRBV12-5; D: TRBD1; J: TRBJ2-7; CDR3: CASGLPDRGIYEQYF
size: .; V: TRBV4-1; D: TRBD2; J: TRBJ2-7; CDR3: CASSQVGGSSYEQYF
size: .; V: TRBV7-2; D: .; J: TRBJ2-5; CDR3: CASSHTDLGETQYF
size: .; V: TRBV11-3; D: .; J: TRBJ1-1; CDR3: CASSQRGGNTEAFF
size: .; V: TRBV6-5; D: .; J: TRBJ2-7; CDR3: CASSYSGAPYYEQYF
size: .; V: TRBV28; D: .; J: TRBJ2-5; CDR3: CASSGLSGARETQYF
size: .; V: TRBV15; D: .; J: TRBJ2-6; CDR3: CATSRATGSWKAGANVLTF
size: .; V: TRBV11-3; D: .; J: TRBJ2-1; CDR3: CASSLLANNEQFF
size: .; V: TRBV29-1; D: .; J: TRBJ2-3; CDR3: CSVAKRGDTQYF
size: .; V: TRBV30; D: TRBD2; J: TRBJ2-1; CDR3: CAWSVGIAGGGPPQFF
size: .; V: TRBV7-2; D: TRBD1; J: TRBJ2-3; CDR3: CASSGRTGWSDTQYF
size: .; V: TRBV9; D: TRBD1; J: TRBJ1-2; CDR3: CASSTGQNYGYTF
size: .; V: TRBV6-5; D: .; J: TRBJ1-1; CDR3: CASSYSRLLNTEAFF
size: .; V: TRBV10-3; D: TRBD2; J: TRBJ2-2; CDR3: CAISETGGNTGELFF
size: .; V: TRBV7-7; D: .; J: TRBJ1-3; CDR3: CASSLDISGNTIYF
size: .; V: TRBV18; D: .; J: TRBJ2-5; CDR3: CASSPQGSPRETQYF
size: .; V: TRBV30; D: TRBD1; J: TRBJ1-5; CDR3: CAWTPGTVNSNQPQHF
size: .; V: TRBV7-9; D: TRBD1; J: TRBJ2-7; CDR3: CASSQGQLGEQYF
size: .; V: TRBV18; D: .; J: TRBJ1-1; CDR3: CASSPPGTVNTEAFF
size: .; V: TRBV7-9; D: .; J: TRBJ2-2; CDR3: CASSVGTVNTGELFF
size: .; V: TRBV6-1; D: .; J: TRBJ1-3; CDR3: CASINRVTGNTIYF
size: .; V: TRBV7-9; D: .; J: TRBJ1-2; CDR3: CATTAANYGYTF
size: .; V: TRBV2; D: TRBD2; J: TRBJ2-5; CDR3: CAGHRGGLEETQYF
size: .; V: TRBV30; D: .; J: TRBJ2-5; CDR3: CAWSPNSYQETQYF
size: .; V: TRBV19; D: TRBD2; J: TRBJ2-1; CDR3: CASSTGTSGSPPYNEQFF